Listed here are 21 T cell receptor beta chains from one sample, sequenced in a study of blood T cell repertoires in COVID-19. Profiling relied on immunoSEQ multiplex PCR, and the TCRdb table lists in-frame clones only, not all of them. The sample has approximately 240,000 clones, about 86% seen once. Sequencing input: peripheral blood. The receptors derive from a woman in her fifties or sixties with acute or convalescent COVID-19.

The CDR3: CASSTSISNQPQHF. CDR3 in DNA: TGTGCCAGCAGCACTAGTATCAGCAATCAGCCCCAGCATTTT. V and J are TRBV7-9 and TRBJ1-5; D uncertain. Germline V lookup: CDR1 SEHNR, CDR2 FQNEAQ (reference sequence). Trimming left V 5 bases short and J 1 base short, with 9 bases between. The CDR3 is 14 amino acids.

CDR3 in amino acids: CASSLRIGGGDTQYF. The CDR3 region has the DNA TGTGCCAGCAGTTTAAGGATAGGGGGGGGAGATACGCAGTATTTT. This chain connects TRBV27 to TRBJ2-3; perhaps TRBD2 as D (7 bases). Trimming cost V 2 bases and J 5 bases, with 14 bases left between them. The CDR3 loop spans 15 amino acids. Germline V gene data show CDR1 as MNHEY and CDR2 as SMNVEV (reference sequence).

The rearrangement joins TRBV7-9 to TRBJ2-1, with 8 bases fitting TRBD2. The CDR3 length is 16 residues. Unmatched junction bases numbered 7, after V lost 4 bases and J lost 2 bases. Germline CDR1 is SEHNR and CDR2 is FQNEAQ (reference sequence). The CDR3 sequence: CASSSTAGAPYNEQFF. The DNA for the CDR3 is TGTGCCAGCAGCTCCACAGCGGGGGCCCCCTACAATGAGCAGTTCTTC.

The V gene is TRBV12-3 or TRBV12-4, the J gene TRBJ2-2; D unclear. The CDR3 is 13 residues long. The V and J ends lost 1 base and 9 bases respectively, with 9 bases between them. This CDR3 is CASSLESPRELFF. The DNA for the CDR3 is TGTGCCAGCAGTTTAGAAAGCCCACGGGAGCTGTTTTTT.

This clone appeared once. J is TRBJ1-5 and V is TRBV3-1 (or the pseudogene TRBV3-2); D gene unclear. Germline CDR1 LGHDT, CDR2 YNNKEL (reference sequence). The V and J ends lost 1 base and 3 bases respectively, with 7 bases between them. This CDR3 is built from 14 residues. Here the CDR3 reads CASSQAGINQPQHF. CDR3 nucleotide sequence: TGTGCCAGCAGCCAAGCCGGGATCAATCAGCCCCAGCATTTT.

V and J are TRBV4-1 and TRBJ1-4; 7 bases are shared with TRBD1. Germline V gene sequence: CDR1 MGHRA, CDR2 YSYEKL. The CDR3 is 17 amino acids. The V segment lost 5 bases and the J segment 7 bases; nucleotides outside the gene matches: 16. The CDR3 loop reads CASSKKGAETLGEKLFF. CDR3 bases: TGCGCCAGCAGCAAGAAGGGGGCTGAAACTTTGGGTGAAAAACTGTTTTTT.

This clone was seen a single time. The genes are TRBV6-2 or TRBV6-3 and TRBJ1-2; possible D gene TRBD1, 5 bases. Germline CDR1 MNHEY, CDR2 SVGEGT. Trimming removed 5 bases from V and 5 bases from J, with 12 bases in between. This CDR3 has 13 amino acids. The CDR3 region is CASSRQSTYGYTF. The CDR3 DNA reads as TGTGCCAGCAGTAGACAGTCAACTTATGGCTACACCTTC.

The chain carries TRBV6-1 and TRBJ1-2; D unresolved. The V end was cut by 2 bases, the J end by 7 bases, with 8 bases between. The length of the CDR3 is 12 residues. CDR1 is MNHNS and CDR2 is SASEGT in the germline V gene. CDR3 region: CASSESRLGYTF. CDR3 in DNA: TGTGCCAGCAGTGAAAGCAGGCTTGGCTACACCTTC.

The gene calls are TRBV5-8 and TRBJ2-5; tentatively, D is TRBD1 (6 bases). This CDR3 is 15 amino acids long. CDR1 is SGHTS, CDR2 YDEGEE, per germline. V was cut by 4 bases and J by 5 bases, with 18 bases left in between. CDR3 DNA sequence: TGTGCCAGCAGCCCTGGGGGCAGGGCCGTGGAGACCCAGTACTTC. This sequence encodes CASSPGGRAVETQYF. Supplemented by reference TRBV5-8 and TRBJ2-5, the full variable domain reads EAGVTQSPTHLIKTRGQQATLRCSPISGHTSVYWYQQALGLGLQFLLWYDEGEERNRGNFPPRFSGRQFPNYSSELNVNALELEDSALYLCASSPGGRAVETQYFGPGTRLLVL.

CDR3 sequence: CASSFRTGTNNQPQHF. Here the CDR3 DNA reads TGTGCCAGCAGCTTCCGGACAGGGACGAACAATCAGCCCCAGCATTTT. The chain recombines TRBV5-5 with TRBJ1-5; 8 bases align to TRBD1. The CDR3 loop spans 16 amino acids. The germline V gene has CDR1 SGHKS and CDR2 YYEKEE (reference sequence). The trim removed 2 bases at V and 3 bases at J, leaving 7 bases unmatched.

The rearrangement joins TRBV28 to TRBJ2-1; 10 bases agree with TRBD2. The length of the CDR3 is 14 residues. The germline V gene has CDR1 MDHEN and CDR2 SYDVKM. Here the CDR3 DNA reads TGTGCTATTAAAGGACTAGCGGACTACAATGAGCAGTTCTTC. Translation gives CAIKGLADYNEQFF. Based on the CDR3 plus reference TRBV28 and TRBJ2-1, the full variable domain is DVKVTQSSRYLVKRTGEKVFLECVQDMDHENMFWYRQDPGLGLRLIYFSYDVKMKEKGDIPEGYSVSREKKERFSLILESASTNQTSMYLCAIKGLADYNEQFFGPGTRLTVL.

To note about this clone: Other DNA variants within this sample encode the same CDR3. The chain links TRBV7-9 to TRBJ1-1, with D perhaps TRBD1 (5 bases). CDR1 is SEHNR and CDR2 is FQNEAQ in the germline V gene (reference sequence). V was cut by 2 bases and J by 4 bases, with 8 bases left in between. The length of the CDR3 is 13 residues. This CDR3 reads CASSLQGGTEAFF. Written as DNA, the CDR3 is TGTGCCAGCAGCTTACAGGGCGGCACTGAAGCTTTCTTT.

This clone was seen once. V gene TRBV5-1 combines with J gene TRBJ2-7; 9 bases match TRBD2. The trim removed 5 bases at V and 6 bases at J, leaving 9 bases unmatched. Germline loops: CDR1 SGHRS, CDR2 YFSETQ. This CDR3 contains 14 residues. Here the CDR3 DNA reads TGCGCCAGCAGTCTTGGGCGGGAGGGGAGCGAGCAGTACTTC. Residues: CASSLGREGSEQYF. The whole variable domain, remainder taken from reference TRBV5-1 and TRBJ2-7, is KAGVTQTPRYLIKTRGQQVTLSCSPISGHRSVSWYQQTPGQGLQFLFEYFSETQRNKGNFPGRFSGRQFSNSRSEMNVSTLELGDSALYLCASSLGREGSEQYFGPGTRLTVT.

About this clone itself: Sequence at one end of the junction differs from germline and may be a read error. The V and J genes are TRBV12-3 or TRBV12-4 and TRBJ2-2; tentatively, D is TRBD2 (5 bases). CDR3 length equals 13 residues. CDR3 loop: CASSVASIGELFF. The CDR3 DNA reads as TGTGCCAGCAGTGTAGCGAGTATCGGGGAGCTGTTTTTT.

Regarding this clone: The junction differs from germline at one of its ends, possibly a read error. V is TRBV7-7 and J is TRBJ2-3, with 8 nucleotides matching TRBD2. The CDR3 covers 15 residues. Germline assignment: CDR1 SSHAT and CDR2 FNYEAQ (reference sequence). The CDR3 sequence: CASSLGGGITDTQYF. Here the CDR3 DNA reads TGTGCTAGCAGCTTGGGCGGGGGGATCACAGATACGCAGTATTTT.

The chain links TRBV27 to TRBJ2-6; no firm D call. This CDR3 has 15 amino acids. The V and J ends lost 7 bases and 0 bases respectively, with 10 bases between them. Germline CDR1 and CDR2: MNHEY and SMNVEV (reference sequence). Here the CDR3 DNA reads TGTGCCAGCATGGTGTTGAGCTCTGGGGCCAACGTCCTGACTTTC. Translation: CASMVLSSGANVLTF. Looking up the rest from reference TRBV27 and TRBJ2-6 gives the full variable domain: EAQVTQNPRYLITVTGKKLTVTCSQNMNHEYMSWYRQDPGLGLRQIYYSMNVEVTDKGDVPEGYKVSRKEKRNFPLILESPSPNQTSLYFCASMVLSSGANVLTFGAGSRLTVL.

This clone was observed a handful of times. The chain combines TRBV12-3 or TRBV12-4 with TRBJ1-4; D remains ambiguous. V was cut by 5 bases and J by 5 bases, with 6 bases left in between. The CDR3 extends over 12 amino acids. The CDR3: CASSVRNEKLFF. CDR3 coding DNA: TGTGCCAGCAGTGTGCGGAATGAAAAACTGTTTTTT.

J is TRBJ2-7 and V is TRBV9, with TRBD2 matching over 11 bases. The CDR3 totals 14 residues. After removal of 4 bases from V and 6 bases from J, the junction contained 6 bases not matched to a gene. CDR1 and CDR2 from the germline V gene are SGDLS and YYNGEE. CDR3 DNA sequence: TGTGCCAGCAGCCGCGGGGGACTAGCGGTCGAGCAGTACTTC. Protein product: CASSRGGLAVEQYF.

The chain couples TRBV18 to TRBJ1-1; D is uncertain. The germline CDR1 and CDR2 sequences are KGHSH and LQKENI. V lost 3 bases and J lost 5, with 13 bases in between. The CDR3 loop spans 14 amino acids. The CDR3 loop is CASSPKVGGTEAFF. As DNA, the CDR3 is TGTGCCAGCTCACCGAAGGTTGGAGGGACTGAAGCTTTCTTT.

This CDR3 is CASSGPLAGGRETQYF. The CDR3 nucleotides are TGTGCCAGTAGTGGGCCACTAGCGGGGGGACGAGAGACCCAGTACTTC. The genes are TRBV19 and TRBJ2-5, with 12 bases fitting TRBD2. The V and J ends lost 5 bases and 4 bases, in that order; junction bases with no gene match: 8. Germline V CDR1 and CDR2: LNHDA, SQIVND (reference sequence). The CDR3 covers 16 residues.

The chain recombines TRBV4-2 with TRBJ1-2; D gene uncertain. V lost 1 base, J lost 2 bases, and 11 bases lay in between. CDR1 and CDR2 from the germline V gene are LGHNA and YNFKEQ. This CDR3 has 15 residues. The CDR3 protein is CASSQVNPENYGYTF. The CDR3 DNA is TGTGCCAGCAGCCAAGTAAATCCTGAGAACTATGGCTACACCTTC.